The present T cell receptor beta chain was sequenced within a study of blood T cell repertoires in COVID-19. The germline gives CDR1 SGHTA, CDR2 FQGNSA. The CDR3 runs 15 residues. The V and J ends lost 3 bases and 11 bases respectively, with 17 bases between them. Profiling relied on immunoSEQ multiplex PCR, and the TCRdb table lists in-frame clones only, not all of them. The repertoire holds 400,000 to 450,000 clones, approximately 91% seen once, with under 2% in the top ten. This receptor was obtained from a woman aged 40-49 years with COVID-19, enrolled during active disease. V gene TRBV7-2 combines with J gene TRBJ1-6; D may be TRBD1 (6 bases). The sample taken for sequencing was peripheral blood. The CDR3 sequence: CASSLRDTRWPPLHF. The CDR3 DNA sequence: TGTGCCAGCAGCTTGAGGGACACAAGGTGGCCACCCCTCCACTTT.